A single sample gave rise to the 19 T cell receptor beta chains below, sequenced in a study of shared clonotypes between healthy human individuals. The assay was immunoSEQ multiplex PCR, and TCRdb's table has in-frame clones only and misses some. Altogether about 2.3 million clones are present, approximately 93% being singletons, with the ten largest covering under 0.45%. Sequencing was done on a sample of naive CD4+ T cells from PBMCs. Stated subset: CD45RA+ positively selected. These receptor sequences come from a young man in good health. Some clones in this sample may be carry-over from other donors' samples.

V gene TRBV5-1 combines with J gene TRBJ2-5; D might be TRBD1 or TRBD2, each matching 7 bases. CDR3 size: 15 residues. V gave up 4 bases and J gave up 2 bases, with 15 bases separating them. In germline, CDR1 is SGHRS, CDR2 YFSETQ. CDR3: CASSGGTAGQETQYF. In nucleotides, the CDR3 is TGCGCCAGCAGCGGGGGGACAGCGGGACAAGAGACCCAGTACTTC. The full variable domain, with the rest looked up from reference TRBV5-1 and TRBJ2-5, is KAGVTQTPRYLIKTRGQQVTLSCSPISGHRSVSWYQQTPGQGLQFLFEYFSETQRNKGNFPGRFSGRQFSNSRSEMNVSTLELGDSALYLCASSGGTAGQETQYFGPGTRLLVL.

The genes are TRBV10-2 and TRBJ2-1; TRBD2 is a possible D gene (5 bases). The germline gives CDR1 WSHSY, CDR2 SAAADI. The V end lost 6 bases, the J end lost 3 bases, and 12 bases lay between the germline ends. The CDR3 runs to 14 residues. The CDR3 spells CASRRELLYNEQFF. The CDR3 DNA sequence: TGCGCCAGCAGGAGGGAGCTGCTCTACAATGAGCAGTTCTTC.

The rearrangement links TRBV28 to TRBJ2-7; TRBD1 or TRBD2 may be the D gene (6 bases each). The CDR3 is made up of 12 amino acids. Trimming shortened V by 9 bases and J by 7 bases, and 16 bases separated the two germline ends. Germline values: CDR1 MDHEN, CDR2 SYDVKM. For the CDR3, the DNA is TGTGCCAGTAAGGGGGGCCAGCGGGAGCAGTACTTC. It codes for CASKGGQREQYF. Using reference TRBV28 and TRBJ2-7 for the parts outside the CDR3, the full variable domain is DVKVTQSSRYLVKRTGEKVFLECVQDMDHENMFWYRQDPGLGLRLIYFSYDVKMKEKGDIPEGYSVSREKKERFSLILESASTNQTSMYLCASKGGQREQYFGPGTRLTVT.

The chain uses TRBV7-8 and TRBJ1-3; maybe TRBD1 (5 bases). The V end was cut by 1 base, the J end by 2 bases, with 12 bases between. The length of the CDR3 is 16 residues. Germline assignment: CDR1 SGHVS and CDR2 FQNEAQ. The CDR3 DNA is TGTGCCAGCAGCTTAGGTTTCTTACAGGCTGGAAACACCATATATTTT. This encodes CASSLGFLQAGNTIYF.

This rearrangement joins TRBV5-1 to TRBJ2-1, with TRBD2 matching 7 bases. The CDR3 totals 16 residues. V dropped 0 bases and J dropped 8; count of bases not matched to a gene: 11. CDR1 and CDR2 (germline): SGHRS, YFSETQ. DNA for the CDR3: TGCGCCAGCAGCTTGGCGCGAGGGAGGGCTCTTGATGAGCAGTTCTTC. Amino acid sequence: CASSLARGRALDEQFF.

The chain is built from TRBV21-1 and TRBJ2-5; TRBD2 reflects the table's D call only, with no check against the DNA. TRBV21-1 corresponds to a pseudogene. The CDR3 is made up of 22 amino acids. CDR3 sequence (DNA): TGTGCCAGCAGACCCTCCTTAGATCTCCTAGCTCAACGACCCGAAACCAGAGAGACCCAGTACTTC. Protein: CASRPSLDLLAQRPETRETQYF.

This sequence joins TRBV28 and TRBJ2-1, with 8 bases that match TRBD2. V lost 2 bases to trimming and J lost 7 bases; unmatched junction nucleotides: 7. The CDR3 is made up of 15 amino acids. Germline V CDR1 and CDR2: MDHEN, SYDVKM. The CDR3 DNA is TGTGCCAGCAGTTTAATCAGAAGCGGGAGAAATGAGCAGTTCTTC. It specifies CASSLIRSGRNEQFF.

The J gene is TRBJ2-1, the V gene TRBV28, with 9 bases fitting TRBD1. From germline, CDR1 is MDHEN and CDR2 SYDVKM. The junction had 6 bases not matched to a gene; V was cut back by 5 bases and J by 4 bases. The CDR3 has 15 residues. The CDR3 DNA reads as TGTGCCAGCAGTCCACAGGGGGCGGGATACAATGAGCAGTTCTTC. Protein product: CASSPQGAGYNEQFF.

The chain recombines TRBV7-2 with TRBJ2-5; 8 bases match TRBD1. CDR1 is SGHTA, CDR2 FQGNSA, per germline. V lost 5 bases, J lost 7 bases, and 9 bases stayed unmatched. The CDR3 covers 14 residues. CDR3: CASSPGGGMVTQYF. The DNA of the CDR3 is TGTGCCAGCAGCCCAGGGGGCGGGATGGTGACCCAGTACTTC.

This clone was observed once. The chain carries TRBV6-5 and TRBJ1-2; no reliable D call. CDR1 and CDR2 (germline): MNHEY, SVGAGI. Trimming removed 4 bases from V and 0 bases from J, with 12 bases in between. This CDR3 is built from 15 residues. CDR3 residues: CASSSPAGANYGYTF. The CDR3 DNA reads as TGTGCCAGCAGTTCGCCCGCCGGAGCTAACTATGGCTACACCTTC.

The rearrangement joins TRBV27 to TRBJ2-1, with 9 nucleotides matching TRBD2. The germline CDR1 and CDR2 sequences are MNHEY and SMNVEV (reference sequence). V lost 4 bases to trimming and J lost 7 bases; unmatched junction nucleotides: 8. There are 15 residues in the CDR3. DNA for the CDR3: TGTGCCAGCAGTTCCCTAGGTAGCGGGAGTAATGAGCAGTTCTTC. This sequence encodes CASSSLGSGSNEQFF.

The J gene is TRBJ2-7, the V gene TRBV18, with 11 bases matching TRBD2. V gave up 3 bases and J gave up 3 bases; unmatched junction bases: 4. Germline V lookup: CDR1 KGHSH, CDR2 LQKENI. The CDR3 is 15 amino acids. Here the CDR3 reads CASSPSLAGGYEQYF. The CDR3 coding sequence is TGTGCCAGCTCACCGTCTCTAGCGGGAGGCTACGAGCAGTACTTC.

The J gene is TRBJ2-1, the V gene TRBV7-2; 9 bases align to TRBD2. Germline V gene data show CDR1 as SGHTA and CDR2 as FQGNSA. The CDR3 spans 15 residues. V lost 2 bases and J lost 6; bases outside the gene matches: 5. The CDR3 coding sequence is TGTGCCAGCAGCTTATGGGGACTAGCACCCAATGAGCAGTTCTTC. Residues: CASSLWGLAPNEQFF.

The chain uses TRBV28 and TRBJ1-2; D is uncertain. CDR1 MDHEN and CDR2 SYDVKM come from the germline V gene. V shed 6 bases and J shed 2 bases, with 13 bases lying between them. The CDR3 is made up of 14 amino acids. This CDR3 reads CASRGAYPNYGYTF. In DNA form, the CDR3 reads TGTGCCAGCAGGGGCGCGTACCCCAACTATGGCTACACCTTC.

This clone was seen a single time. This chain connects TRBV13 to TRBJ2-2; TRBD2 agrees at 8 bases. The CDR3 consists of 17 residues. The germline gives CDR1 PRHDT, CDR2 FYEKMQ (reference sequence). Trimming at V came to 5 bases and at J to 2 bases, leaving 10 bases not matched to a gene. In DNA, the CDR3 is TGTGCCAGCAGCCCCCCCGGCGGGAGGTACAACACCGGGGAGCTGTTTTTT. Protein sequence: CASSPPGGRYNTGELFF.

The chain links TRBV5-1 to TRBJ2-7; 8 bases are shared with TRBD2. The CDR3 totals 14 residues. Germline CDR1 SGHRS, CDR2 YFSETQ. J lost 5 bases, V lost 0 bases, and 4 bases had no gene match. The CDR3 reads CASSLALAGDEQYF. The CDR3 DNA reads TGCGCCAGCAGCTTGGCGCTAGCGGGCGACGAGCAGTACTTC.

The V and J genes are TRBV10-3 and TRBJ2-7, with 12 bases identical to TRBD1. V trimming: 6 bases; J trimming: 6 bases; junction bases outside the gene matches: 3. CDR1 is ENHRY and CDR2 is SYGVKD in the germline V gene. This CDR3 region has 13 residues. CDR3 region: CAIRGQGAIEQYF. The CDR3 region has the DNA TGTGCCATCAGGGGACAGGGGGCTATCGAGCAGTACTTC.

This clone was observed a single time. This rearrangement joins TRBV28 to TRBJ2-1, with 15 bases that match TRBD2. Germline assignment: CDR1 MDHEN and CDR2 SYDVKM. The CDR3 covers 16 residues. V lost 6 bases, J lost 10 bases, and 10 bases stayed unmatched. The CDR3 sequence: CASSPWSGLAGGEQFF. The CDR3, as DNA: TGTGCCAGCAGCCCTTGGTCCGGACTAGCGGGAGGGGAGCAGTTCTTC.

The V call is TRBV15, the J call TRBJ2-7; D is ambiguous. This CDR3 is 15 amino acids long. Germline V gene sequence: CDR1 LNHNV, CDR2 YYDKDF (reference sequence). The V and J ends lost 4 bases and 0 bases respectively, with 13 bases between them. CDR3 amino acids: CATSKGLPSSYEQYF. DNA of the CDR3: TGTGCCACCAGCAAAGGGCTGCCGAGCTCCTACGAGCAGTACTTC.